The clone carrying this T cell receptor beta chain was counted once. The antigen remains unidentified. Patients were ineligible given autoimmune disease history or systemic immunosuppression. This record comes from a study of OX40 agonist ivuxolimab in advanced cancers. Across the study: Patients received ivuxolimab, an agonistic anti-OX40 (CD134) antibody.

Measured with immunoSEQ multiplex PCR; TCRdb has only the in-frame clones, and not every one. The sample has 25,000 to 40,000 clones, about 87% seen once. Study-wide findings and caveats: Researchers report that CD8+ T cells had, on average, more expanded clones than CD4+.

Sequencing used CD4+ or CD8+ T cells sorted from blood, obtained in a trial of the OX40 agonist ivuxolimab. This receptor was obtained from an adult with an advanced solid tumor such as melanoma, head and neck, liver or kidney cancer.

CDR3 region: CASSLPGEGGAEQYF. CDR3 DNA sequence: TGTGCCAGCAGCCTGCCGGGGGAGGGAGGGGCCGAGCAGTACTTC. The V gene is TRBV7-9, the J gene TRBJ2-7; the match to TRBD2 covers 7 bases. CDR3 length: 15 amino acids. Germline V lookup: CDR1 SEHNR, CDR2 FQNEAQ (reference sequence). V lost 5 bases, J lost 6 bases, and 13 bases stayed unmatched.